This record looks at one TCR beta chain sequence and its context. The target antigen is unknown. This record comes from a study of T cell responses to AZD1222 COVID-19 vaccine. V gave up 4 bases and J gave up 2 bases; unmatched junction bases: 5. The CDR3 has 14 residues. The germline CDR1 and CDR2 sequences are KGHSH and LQKENI. The protocol was immunoSEQ multiplex PCR, while the TCRdb copy is restricted to in-frame clones and leaves out a portion. The data hold 150,000 to 200,000 clones, with 92% observed a single time. General study results and limits: A rise in Spike-specific TCR breadth and depth followed two AZD1222 doses.

The sequence derives from an adult who received the AZD1222 COVID-19 vaccine. The source material was peripheral blood, sampled 28 days after the second AZD1222 dose. The chain has TRBV18 and TRBJ2-7, with 7 positions matching TRBD1. The CDR3 sequence is CASSLGTAAYEQYF. CDR3 sequence (DNA): TGTGCCAGCTCACTGGGGACAGCCGCCTACGAGCAGTACTTC. The full variable domain, completed using reference TRBV18 and TRBJ2-7, is NAGVMQNPRHLVRRRGQEARLRCSPMKGHSHVYWYRQLPEEGLKFMVYLQKENIIDESGMPKERFSAEFPKEGPSILRIQQVVRGDSAAYFCASSLGTAAYEQYFGPGTRLTVT.